This TCR beta chain was retrieved from a study of cytomegalovirus exposure and HLA in healthy donors. Across the whole study: Within the Caucasian-associated ancestry cluster were 81% of the 398 genotyped donors.

The length of the CDR3 is 14 residues. CDR1 and CDR2 from the germline V gene are MNHEY and SVGAGI. Trimming took 6 bases from V and 2 from J; bases not matched to a gene: 5. Overall study results and limits: Immune exposure information comprised only CMV serostatus. After further analysis at a later stage, around 17,000 TCR beta sequences were associated with HLA alleles at 0.05 false discovery rate. For TCR beta chains, V- and J-gene trimming was later linked to a missense DCLRE1C variant.

PCR employed 60 Vbeta and 13 Jbeta primers. Method: immunoSEQ multiplex PCR; TCRdb's copy keeps in-frame clones and lacks some. The sample lists about 200,000 clones, around three quarters seen once, with 1.5% to 2% in the top ten. On this clone itself: Its antigen is unknown.

The origin of this receptor is a woman aged 25 to 39 in good health and CMV-seronegative. The sequencing input was PBMCs. V usage is TRBV6-5 and J usage is TRBJ1-2, with 8 positions matching TRBD1. Here the CDR3 DNA reads TGTGCCAGCAGGCTTCGACAGGGGAACTATGGCTACACCTTC. It codes for CASRLRQGNYGYTF.